The 22 T cell receptor beta chains below all came from one sample that was sequenced in a study of T cells in Graves' hyperthyroidism and ophthalmopathy. Amplification of TCR beta CDR3 regions used RNA as the template. HTBI primers drove first-round RT-PCR of the TCR CDR3. TCRdb fed the multiplex PCR reads into MiXCR, producing one record per CDR3 protein. The sample gives 700,000 to 950,000 distinct CDR3 sequences, roughly a third of which show up once; around 30% is in the top ten. Sample: blood. The receptors derive from a woman in her 40s with Graves' hyperthyroidism.

J is TRBJ2-5 and V is TRBV9, with a weak D call TRBD1 (6 bases). Germline CDR1 reads SGDLS; CDR2 reads YYNGEE. The ends were cut back, 4 bases at V and 5 bases at J, with 15 bases in the middle. This CDR3 comprises 14 residues. The CDR3 loop reads CASSQGTQRETQYF. For the CDR3, the DNA is TGTGCCAGCAGCCAAGGGACACAGAGGGAGACCCAGTACTTC.

This clonotype was detected many times. V is TRBV7-3 and J is TRBJ1-1; D perhaps matches TRBD1 (5 bases). Germline loops: CDR1 SGHTA, CDR2 FQGTGA. Trimming left V 3 bases short and J 1 base short, with 12 bases between. The CDR3 totals 15 residues. The CDR3 region is CASSFNPGENTEAFF. CDR3 nucleotide sequence: TGTGCCAGCAGCTTTAATCCGGGGGAGAACACTGAAGCTTTCTTT. Combining the CDR3 with reference TRBV7-3 and TRBJ1-1 gives the whole variable domain GAGVSQTPSNKVTEKGKYVELRCDPISGHTALYWYRQSLGQGPEFLIYFQGTGAADDSGLPNDRFFAVRPEGSVSTLKIQRTERGDSAVYLCASSFNPGENTEAFFGQGTRLTVV.

Points on this clonotype: Its ends do not fully match the called genes, so a read error is possible. The gene calls are TRBV20-1 and TRBJ1-1, with D possibly matching TRBD1 (5 bases). Germline lookup yields CDR1 DFQATT and CDR2 SNEGSKA (reference sequence). The CDR3 runs to 13 residues. Written as DNA, the CDR3 is TGCAGTGCTAGGACGGGGACGAACATTGAAGCTTTCTTT. Protein: CSARTGTNIEAFF.

V and J are TRBV7-9 and TRBJ2-7, with D unresolved. Per germline, CDR1 SEHNR and CDR2 FQNEAQ (reference sequence). This CDR3 contains 16 residues. V dropped 8 bases and J dropped 3 bases, with 23 bases sitting between them. The CDR3 nucleotides read TGTGCCAGCTCACCACCTCAGACGGCGATAGGCTACGAGCAGTACTTC. Its translation: CASSPPQTAIGYEQYF.

This clonotype was detected many times. This chain joins TRBV19 and TRBJ1-2, with D possibly being TRBD1 (5 bases). The V end lost 8 bases, the J end lost 4 bases, and 20 bases lay between the germline ends. CDR1 is LNHDA and CDR2 is SQIVND in the germline V gene (reference sequence). CDR3 length equals 15 residues. The chain's CDR3 is CASGSLDNVGYGYTF. CDR3 nucleotide sequence: TGTGCCAGTGGATCGCTGGACAATGTCGGCTATGGCTACACCTTC.

This clonotype was picked up many times. The V call is TRBV25-1, the J call TRBJ1-3; tentatively, D is TRBD1 (5 bases). Germline assignment: CDR1 MGHDK and CDR2 SYGVNS. The CDR3 has 14 residues. The V gene lost 0 bases and the J gene lost 3 bases, with 6 bases spanning the gap. The CDR3 reads CASSEYRDGNTIYF. CDR3 DNA: TGTGCCAGCAGTGAATACAGGGATGGAAACACCATATATTTT.

The sample holds many counts of this clonotype. The V gene is TRBV6-1, the J gene TRBJ1-6, with D hard to call. Looked up from germline, CDR1 is MNHNS and CDR2 is SASEGT. The V end lost 7 bases, the J end lost 7 bases, and 8 bases lay between the germline ends. This CDR3 has 12 residues. The CDR3 protein is CASKETNSPLHF. In DNA form, the CDR3 reads TGTGCCAGCAAAGAGACCAATTCACCCCTCCACTTT.

V usage is TRBV4-1 and J usage is TRBJ1-5; D gene uncertain. The germline CDR1 and CDR2 sequences are MGHRA and YSYEKL. This CDR3 is built from 16 residues. Trimming cost V 4 bases and J 0 bases, with 13 bases left between them. The CDR3: CASSPERTYSNQPQHF. CDR3 DNA sequence: TGCGCCAGCAGCCCAGAGAGGACTTATAGCAATCAGCCCCAGCATTTT.

This clonotype occurred a few times. J is TRBJ1-2 and V is TRBV12-5; possibly TRBD1 for D (5 bases). Trimming removed 2 bases at V and 3 bases at J, with 19 bases between. This CDR3 spans 17 amino acids. Germline V lookup: CDR1 LGHNT, CDR2 FRNRAP. The CDR3 sequence is CASGLIDWGHRDYGYTF. The CDR3 DNA is TGTGCTAGTGGTTTGATCGATTGGGGCCATAGGGACTATGGCTACACCTTC.

This clonotype has a handful of counts. The rearrangement links TRBV9 to TRBJ1-6, with a weak D call TRBD1 (6 bases). The CDR3 is made up of 16 amino acids. CDR1 and CDR2 from the germline V gene are SGDLS and YYNGEE. The ends were cut back, 4 bases at V and 8 bases at J, with 19 bases in the middle. CDR3 residues: CASSPEGGAGDSPLHF. Here the CDR3 DNA reads TGTGCCAGCAGCCCGGAGGGGGGGGCCGGCGATTCACCCCTCCACTTT.

V and J are TRBV6-1 and TRBJ2-6, with TRBD1 identical over 10 bases. With 8 bases clipped from V and 4 bases from J, the junction kept 11 bases outside the gene matches. Germline CDR1 reads MNHNS; CDR2 reads SASEGT. This CDR3 has 17 residues. The CDR3 DNA sequence: TGTGCCAGCTCACCAGGGGACAGGGGATCAGGGGCCAACGTCCTGACTTTC. It specifies CASSPGDRGSGANVLTF.

About this clonotype itself: Sequence at one end of the junction differs from germline and may be a read error. Here the CDR3 DNA reads TGTGCCATCAGTTACTTAGGTAACCAAGAGACCCAGTACTTC. Translation gives CAISYLGNQETQYF. This chain links TRBV6-5 with TRBJ2-5; no firm D call. The CDR3 is made up of 14 amino acids. Germline V lookup: CDR1 MNHEY, CDR2 SVGAGI.

The rearrangement joins TRBV6-2 or TRBV6-3 to TRBJ2-7; the D call may be TRBD1 or TRBD2 (6 bases each). The CDR3 is 16 amino acids. Germline V gene sequence: CDR1 MNHEY, CDR2 SVGEGT. V shed 6 bases and J shed 3 bases, with 21 bases lying between them. DNA of the CDR3: TGTGCCAGCAGCCCTCACCCGGGGGACACCTTCTACGAGCAGTACTTC. It codes for CASSPHPGDTFYEQYF.

The V call is TRBV4-1, the J call TRBJ2-5, with D unresolved. This CDR3 is 14 amino acids long. The germline V gene encodes CDR1 MGHRA and CDR2 YSYEKL. Trimming stripped 1 base from V and 2 bases from J, with 8 bases between. CDR3 nucleotide sequence: TGCGCCAGCAGCCAAGTCCCTGGGCAAGAGACCCAGTACTTC. Its protein product is CASSQVPGQETQYF.

This clonotype was observed many times. CDR3: CSASGLDQETQYF. The CDR3 region has the DNA TGCAGTGCCTCGGGGCTAGACCAAGAGACCCAGTACTTC. The chain uses TRBV20-1 and TRBJ2-5; D is possibly TRBD1 or TRBD2 (5 bases each). The germline gives CDR1 DFQATT, CDR2 SNEGSKA (reference sequence). Trimming took off 6 bases at V and 0 bases at J, with 11 bases between the two ends. CDR3 size: 13 residues.

In this sample, this clonotype turned up a few times. The J gene is TRBJ2-3, the V gene TRBV25-1; D may be TRBD2 (5 bases). This CDR3 is 16 amino acids long. V dropped 3 bases and J dropped 0 bases, with 13 bases sitting between them. The germline CDR1 and CDR2 sequences are MGHDK and SYGVNS. The CDR3 bases are TGTGCCAGCAGTGACAGGAGACTAACTAGCACAGATACGCAGTATTTT. Protein: CASSDRRLTSTDTQYF.

The chain is built from TRBV7-2 and TRBJ1-4; D not certain. The CDR3 contains 16 residues. V shed 4 bases and J shed 7 bases, with 19 bases lying between them. The germline V gene encodes CDR1 SGHTA and CDR2 FQGNSA. The chain's CDR3 is CASSSLPGPPIEKLFF. The CDR3, as DNA: TGTGCCAGCAGCTCCCTTCCGGGCCCGCCGATTGAAAAACTGTTTTTT.

This clonotype was counted at least ten times. The V call is TRBV24-1, the J call TRBJ1-2, with TRBD1 matching over 8 bases. CDR1 is KGHDR, CDR2 SFDVKD, per germline. With V trimmed by 4 bases and J by 8 bases, 5 bases remained unmatched. The CDR3 sequence is 13 residues long. CDR3 sequence reads: CATSDRQGTGYTF. CDR3 nucleotides: TGTGCCACCAGTGACCGACAGGGGACCGGCTACACCTTC.

The V gene is TRBV10-2, the J gene TRBJ1-5, with 12 bases lining up with TRBD1. The CDR3 covers 14 residues. Germline CDR1 is WSHSY and CDR2 is SAAADI. V lost 7 bases to trimming and J lost 7 bases; unmatched junction nucleotides: 5. The CDR3 loop is CASTGTGGAQPQHF. The CDR3 DNA sequence: TGCGCCAGCACCGGGACAGGGGGCGCACAGCCCCAGCATTTT.

About this clonotype itself: A much bigger clone sits one base away, suggesting this may be a read error. The V and J genes are TRBV7-3 and TRBJ1-1; D unresolved. Between the trimmed V and J ends, which lost 8 bases and 0 bases, there was a span of 13 bases. This CDR3 is 14 amino acids long. From germline, CDR1 is SGHTA and CDR2 FQGTGA. The CDR3: CASGGLRMNTEAFF. CDR3 bases: TGTGCCAGCGGCGGACTGCGCATGAACACTGAAGCTTTCTTT.

In regard to this clonotype: Just one base apart from a much larger clone, this may be a read error. This chain joins TRBV6-1 and TRBJ2-5; D is possibly TRBD2 (6 bases). V lost 8 bases and J lost 1, with 14 bases in between. The CDR3 contains 14 residues. Looked up from germline, CDR1 is MNHNS and CDR2 is SASEGT. The CDR3 DNA reads as TGTGCCAGCGGAAGAGCGGAGGGCCAAGAGACCCAGTACTTC. It is translated as CASGRAEGQETQYF.

Only a few counts were recorded for this clonotype. J is TRBJ1-1 and V is TRBV4-1; the D gene is possibly TRBD1 (5 bases). Looked up from germline, CDR1 is MGHRA and CDR2 is YSYEKL. The CDR3 is 17 amino acids. V gave up 5 bases and J gave up 1 base, with 20 bases separating them. The CDR3 nucleotides read TGCGCCAGCAGCAATCGTAGATCAGTGGGGACGAACACTGAAGCTTTCTTT. It codes for CASSNRRSVGTNTEAFF.